A selection of T cell receptor beta chains follows, all from one sample in a study of metastatic and nonmetastatic thyroid tumors. TCRdb re-analyzed the PCR reads through MiXCR. Among 20,000 to 25,000 clones listed, roughly 9.8% were seen once. The sequencing sample was made of blood. The receptors come from a female donor with papillary thyroid cancer or a benign thyroid nodule (not recorded which). Some clones in this sample may be carry-over from other donors' samples. CDR3s include the opening cysteine and the closing phenylalanine or tryptophan. The order of the fields is D gene, J gene, clone size, V gene, CDR3 protein, CDR3 DNA. A D gene is named only where the DNA matches it firmly. Expanded clones are given a class, and other clones once, few, many or no size at all.

- TRBJ1-1 many TRBV11-2 CASSTLPGNTEAFF TGTGCCAGCAGCACTCTACCGGGGAACACTGAAGCTTTCTTT
- TRBJ1-5 many TRBV20-1 CSARGHARDNQPQHF TGCAGTGCTAGAGGTCATGCCAGGGACAATCAGCCCCAGCATTTT
TRBD1 TRBJ2-1 few TRBV6-1 CASLSPGGSRSYNEQFF TGTGCCAGCCTGTCACCAGGGGGCTCCAGATCCTACAATGAGCAGTTCTTC
- TRBJ2-1 many TRBV24-1 CATSDSFGSSYNEQFF TGTGCCACCAGTGATTCATTTGGGAGCTCCTACAATGAGCAGTTCTTC
TRBD1 TRBJ2-7 many TRBV5-1 CARESGARDRGRKTYEQYF TGCGCCAGGGAATCGGGGGCCCGGGACAGGGGACGTAAGACCTACGAGCAGTACTTC
- TRBJ2-7 many TRBV30 CAWSVAGGSYEQYF TGTGCCTGGAGTGTCGCCGGGGGCTCCTACGAGCAGTACTTC
TRBD2 TRBJ2-4 - TRBV9 CASSVEASGSIIQYF TGTGCCAGCAGCGTAGAAGCTAGCGGGAGTATCATTCAGTACTTC
- TRBJ1-1 many TRBV7-3 CASSLSLNTEAFF TGTGCCAGCAGCTTAAGTCTGAACACTGAAGCTTTCTTT
- TRBJ2-1 - TRBV27 CASSRPAQVLGEPLF TGTGCCAGCAGCCGTCCGGCACAGGTTCTTGGAGAGCCTTTATTC
TRBD1 TRBJ1-1 many TRBV5-1 CASSPMTGPPAAFF TGCGCCAGCAGCCCTATGACAGGGCCGCCAGCAGCTTTCTTT
- TRBJ2-7 few TRBV5-6 CASSSPGTGPGQYF TGTGCCAGCAGCTCCCCCGGGACGGGACCGGGGCAGTACTTC